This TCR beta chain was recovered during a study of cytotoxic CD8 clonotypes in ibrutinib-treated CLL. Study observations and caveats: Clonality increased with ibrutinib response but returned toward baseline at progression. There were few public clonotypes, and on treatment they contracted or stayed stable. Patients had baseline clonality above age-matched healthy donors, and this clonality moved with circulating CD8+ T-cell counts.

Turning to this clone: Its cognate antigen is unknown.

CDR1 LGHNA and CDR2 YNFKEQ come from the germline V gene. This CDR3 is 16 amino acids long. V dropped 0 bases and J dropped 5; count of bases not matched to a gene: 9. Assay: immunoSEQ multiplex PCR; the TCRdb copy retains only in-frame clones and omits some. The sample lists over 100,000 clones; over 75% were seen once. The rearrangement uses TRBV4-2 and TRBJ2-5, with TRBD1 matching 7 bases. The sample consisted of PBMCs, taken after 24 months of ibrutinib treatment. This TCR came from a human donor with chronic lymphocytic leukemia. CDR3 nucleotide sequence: TGTGCCAGCAGCCAAGATTTTCTGGCAGGGGGTGAGACCCAGTACTTC. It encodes CASSQDFLAGGETQYF.